The 7 T cell receptor beta chains listed next were all sequenced from one sample in a study of blood T cells in healthy people across ages. Primed by a sample-barcoded 5' primer and a J-beta primer mix, a second PCR proceeded for 7 to 11 cycles. TCRdb re-analysed the 5' RACE reads in MiXCR, keeping a single row per CDR3 protein. The table records 580,000 or so distinct CDR3 sequences, about 45% of them present only once. Sequencing was performed on blood. All receptors come from an elderly man in good health.

A word on this clonotype: At one of its ends the junction is not consistent with the germline gene, which may arise from a read error. The chain is built from TRBV5-1 and TRBJ1-1, with D maybe TRBD1 (5 bases). CDR1 and CDR2 from the germline V gene are SGHRS and YFSETQ. The CDR3 sequence is 13 residues long. The CDR3 here is CASSIGTTTGAFF. In DNA, the CDR3 is TGCGCCAGCAGCATAGGGACGACCACTGGAGCTTTCTTT.

This chain connects TRBV27 to TRBJ2-3; D is ambiguous. Germline V CDR1 and CDR2: MNHEY, SMNVEV (reference sequence). The CDR3 loop spans 13 amino acids. V lost 1 base to trimming and J lost 7 bases, with 9 bases between them. CDR3 sequence: CASSLYRPNTQYF. The DNA for the CDR3 is TGTGCCAGCAGTTTATACCGCCCAAATACGCAGTATTTT.

The chain combines TRBV28 with TRBJ1-5; 7 bases agree with TRBD1. The CDR3 is 16 amino acids. CDR1 and CDR2 from the germline V gene are MDHEN and SYDVKM. Trimming removed 6 bases from V and 2 bases from J; junction bases left unmatched: 10. The CDR3 here is CASSSAGGTGNQPQHF. CDR3 nucleotide sequence: TGTGCCAGCAGCTCCGCCGGCGGGACAGGCAATCAGCCCCAGCATTTT.

This chain uses TRBV24-1 with TRBJ2-1, with D maybe TRBD2 (6 bases). The V end was cut by 5 bases, the J end by 3 bases, with 10 bases between. The CDR3 contains 14 residues. The V gene's germline CDR1 is KGHDR and CDR2 SFDVKD. Here the CDR3 DNA reads TGTGCCACCAGTGTTGAGGAGGGCTACAATGAGCAGTTCTTC. Its translation: CATSVEEGYNEQFF.

This clonotype was seen a handful of times. The CDR3 DNA sequence: TGCAGTGCTAGAGCCCGGAACTACAATGAGCAGTTCTTC. This codes for CSARARNYNEQFF. The V call is TRBV20-1, the J call TRBJ2-1; D gene uncertain. Trimming stripped 1 base from V and 3 bases from J, with 7 bases between. CDR3 size: 13 residues. Germline V gene sequence: CDR1 DFQATT, CDR2 SNEGSKA (reference sequence).

This chain links TRBV24-1 with TRBJ2-7; 10 bases agree with TRBD2. V was pared by 7 bases and J by 2 bases, with 4 bases of the junction left unmatched. The CDR3 has 14 residues. The germline gives CDR1 KGHDR, CDR2 SFDVKD. The CDR3 region has the DNA TGTGCCACCAGCTCTAGCGGGAGAACCTACGAGCAGTACTTC. It translates to CATSSSGRTYEQYF.

The chain combines TRBV4-3 with TRBJ2-2; D is undetermined. Between the trimmed V and J ends, which lost 1 base and 9 bases, there was a span of 12 bases. Germline assignment: CDR1 LGHNA and CDR2 YSLEER. The CDR3 is 14 residues long. The CDR3 loop reads CASSQGHARRELFF. In DNA form, the CDR3 reads TGCGCCAGCAGCCAAGGGCATGCCCGCCGGGAGCTGTTTTTT.